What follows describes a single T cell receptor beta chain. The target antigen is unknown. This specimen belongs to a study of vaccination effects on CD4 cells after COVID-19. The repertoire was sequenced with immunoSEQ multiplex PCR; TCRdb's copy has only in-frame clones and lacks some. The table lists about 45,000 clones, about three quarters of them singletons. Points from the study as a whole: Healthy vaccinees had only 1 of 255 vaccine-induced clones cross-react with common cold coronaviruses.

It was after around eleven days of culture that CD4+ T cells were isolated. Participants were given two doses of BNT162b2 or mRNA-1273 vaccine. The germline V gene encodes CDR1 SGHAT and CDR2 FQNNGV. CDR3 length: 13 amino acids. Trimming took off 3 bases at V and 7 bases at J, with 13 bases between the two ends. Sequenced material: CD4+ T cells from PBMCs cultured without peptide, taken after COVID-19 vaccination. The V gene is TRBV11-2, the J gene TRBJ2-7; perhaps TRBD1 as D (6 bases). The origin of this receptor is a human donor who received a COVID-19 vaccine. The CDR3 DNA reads TGTGCCAGCAGCTTCAGGGGATCGGGGGAGCAGTACTTC. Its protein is CASSFRGSGEQYF.